This TCR beta chain was recovered during a study of cytomegalovirus exposure and HLA in healthy donors. General observations from the study: Listed as cytomegalovirus-associated were 150 or so TCR beta chains. Despite most TCR sequences being rare, some public TCRs occurred in many donors.

A remark on this clone: Its matching antigen is unknown.

Using immunoSEQ multiplex PCR, the repertoire was profiled, and TCRdb retains in-frame clones only, with some absent. There are 150,000 to 200,000 clones in the sample; under 90% occur only once, and 9% to 12% lies in the top ten. The validation cohort, a group of around 130 subjects, included the donors and was separate from the approximately 670-subject first cohort. J gave up 1 base and V 1 base, and 4 bases lay outside the gene matches. This CDR3 comprises 17 residues. Germline CDR1 is SGHVS and CDR2 is FQNEAQ. The sequence was collected from a woman between 18 and 30 years old in good health and CMV-seropositive. The sample taken for sequencing was PBMCs. The chain couples TRBV7-8 to TRBJ2-6; 7 positions match TRBD1. CDR3 region: CASSLGFRGSGANVLTF. In DNA form, the CDR3 reads TGTGCCAGCAGCTTAGGGTTCAGGGGGTCTGGGGCCAACGTCCTGACTTTC.